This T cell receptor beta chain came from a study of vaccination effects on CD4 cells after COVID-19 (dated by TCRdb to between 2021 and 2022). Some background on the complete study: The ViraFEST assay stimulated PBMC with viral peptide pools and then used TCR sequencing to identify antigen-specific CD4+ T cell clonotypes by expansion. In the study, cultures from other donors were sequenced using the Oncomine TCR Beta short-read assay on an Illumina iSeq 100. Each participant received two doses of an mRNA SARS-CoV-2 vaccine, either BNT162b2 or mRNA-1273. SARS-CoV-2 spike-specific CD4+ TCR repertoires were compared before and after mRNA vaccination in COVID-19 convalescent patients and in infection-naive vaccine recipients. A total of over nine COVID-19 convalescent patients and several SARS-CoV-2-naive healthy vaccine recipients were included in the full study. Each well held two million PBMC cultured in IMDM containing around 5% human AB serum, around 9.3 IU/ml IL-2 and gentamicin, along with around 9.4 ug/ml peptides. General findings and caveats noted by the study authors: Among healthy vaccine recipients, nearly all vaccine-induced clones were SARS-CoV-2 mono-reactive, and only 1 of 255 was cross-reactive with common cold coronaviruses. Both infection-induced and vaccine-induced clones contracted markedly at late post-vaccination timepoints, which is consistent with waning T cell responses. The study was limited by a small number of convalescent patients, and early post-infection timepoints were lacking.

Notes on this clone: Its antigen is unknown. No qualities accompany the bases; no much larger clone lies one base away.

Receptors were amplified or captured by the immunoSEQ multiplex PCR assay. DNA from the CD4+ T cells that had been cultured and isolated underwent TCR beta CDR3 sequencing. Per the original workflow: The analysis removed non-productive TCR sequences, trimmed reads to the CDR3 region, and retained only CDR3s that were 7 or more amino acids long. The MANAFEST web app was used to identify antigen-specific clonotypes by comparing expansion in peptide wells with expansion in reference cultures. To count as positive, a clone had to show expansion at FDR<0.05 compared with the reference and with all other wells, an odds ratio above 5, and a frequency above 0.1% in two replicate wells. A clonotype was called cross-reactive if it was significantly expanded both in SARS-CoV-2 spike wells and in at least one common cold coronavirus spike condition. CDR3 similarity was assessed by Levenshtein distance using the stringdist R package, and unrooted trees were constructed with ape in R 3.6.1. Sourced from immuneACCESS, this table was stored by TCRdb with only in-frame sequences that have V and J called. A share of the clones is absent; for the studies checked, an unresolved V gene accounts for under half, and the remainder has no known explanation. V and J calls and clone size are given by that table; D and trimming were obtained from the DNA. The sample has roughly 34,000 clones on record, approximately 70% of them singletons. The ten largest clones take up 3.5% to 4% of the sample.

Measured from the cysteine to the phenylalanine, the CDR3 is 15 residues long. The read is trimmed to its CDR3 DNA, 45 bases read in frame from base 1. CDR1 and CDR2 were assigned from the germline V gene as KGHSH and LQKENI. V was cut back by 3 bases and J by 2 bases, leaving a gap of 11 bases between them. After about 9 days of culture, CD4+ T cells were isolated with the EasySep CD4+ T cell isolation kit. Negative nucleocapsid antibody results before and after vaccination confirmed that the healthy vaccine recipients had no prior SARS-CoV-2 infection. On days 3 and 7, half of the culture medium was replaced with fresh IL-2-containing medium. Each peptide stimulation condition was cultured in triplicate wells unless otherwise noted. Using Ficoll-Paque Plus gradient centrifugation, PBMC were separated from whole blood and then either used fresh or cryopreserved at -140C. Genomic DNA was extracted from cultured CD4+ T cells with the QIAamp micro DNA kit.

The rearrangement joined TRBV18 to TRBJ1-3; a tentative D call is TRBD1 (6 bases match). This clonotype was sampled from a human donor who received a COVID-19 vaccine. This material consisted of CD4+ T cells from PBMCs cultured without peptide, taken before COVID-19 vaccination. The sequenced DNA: TGTGCCAGCTCACCGGCGACAGGTACTGGAAACACCATATATTTT. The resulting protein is CASSPATGTGNTIYF. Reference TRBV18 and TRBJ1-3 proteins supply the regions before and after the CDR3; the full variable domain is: NAGVMQNPRHLVRRRGQEARLRCSPMKGHSHVYWYRQLPEEGLKFMVYLQKENIIDESGMPKERFSAEFPKEGPSILRIQQVVRGDSAAYFCASSPATGTGNTIYFGEGSWLTVV.